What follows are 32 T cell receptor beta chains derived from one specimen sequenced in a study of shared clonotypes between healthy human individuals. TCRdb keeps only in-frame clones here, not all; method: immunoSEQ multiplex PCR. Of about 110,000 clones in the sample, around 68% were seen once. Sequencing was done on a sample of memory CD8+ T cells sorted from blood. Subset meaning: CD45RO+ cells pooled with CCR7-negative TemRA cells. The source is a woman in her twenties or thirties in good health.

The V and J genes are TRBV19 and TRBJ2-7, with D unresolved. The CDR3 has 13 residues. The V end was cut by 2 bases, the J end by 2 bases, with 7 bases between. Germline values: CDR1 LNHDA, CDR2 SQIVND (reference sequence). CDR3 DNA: TGTGCCAGTAGTATATTTTGGGCCTACGAGCAGTACTTC. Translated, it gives CASSIFWAYEQYF.

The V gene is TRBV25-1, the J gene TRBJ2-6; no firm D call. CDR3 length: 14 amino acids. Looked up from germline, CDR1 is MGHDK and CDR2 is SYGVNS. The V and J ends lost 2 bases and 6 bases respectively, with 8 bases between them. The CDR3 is CASSEVREANVLTF. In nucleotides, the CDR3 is TGTGCCAGCAGTGAAGTACGAGAGGCCAACGTCCTGACTTTC.

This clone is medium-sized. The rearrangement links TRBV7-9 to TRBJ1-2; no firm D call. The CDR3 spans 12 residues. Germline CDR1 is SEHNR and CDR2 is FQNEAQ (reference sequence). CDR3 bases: TGTGCGGGCAACACGGAGGTCTATGGCTACACCTTC. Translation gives CAGNTEVYGYTF. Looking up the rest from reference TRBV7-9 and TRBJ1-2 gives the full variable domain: DTGVSQNPRHKITKRGQNVTFRCDPISEHNRLYWYRQTLGQGPEFLTYFQNEAQLEKSRLLSDRFSAERPKGSFSTLEIQRTEQGDSAMYLCAGNTEVYGYTFGSGTRLTVV.

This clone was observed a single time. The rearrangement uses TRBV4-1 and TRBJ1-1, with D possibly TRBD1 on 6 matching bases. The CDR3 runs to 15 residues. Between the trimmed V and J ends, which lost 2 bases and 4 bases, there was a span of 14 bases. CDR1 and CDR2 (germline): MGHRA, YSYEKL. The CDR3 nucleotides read TGCGCCAGCAGCCAAACCCCCACAGGGAGCACTGAAGCTTTCTTT. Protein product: CASSQTPTGSTEAFF.

CDR3 sequence: CASMTDRGQDAYEQYF. Written as DNA, the CDR3 is TGTGCCAGTATGACGGATCGGGGACAGGATGCCTACGAGCAGTACTTC. This chain uses TRBV2 with TRBJ2-7; TRBD1 aligns across 8 bases. Germline assignment: CDR1 SNHLY and CDR2 FYNNEI. V lost 9 bases, J lost 2 bases, and 15 bases stayed unmatched. The CDR3 extends over 16 amino acids.

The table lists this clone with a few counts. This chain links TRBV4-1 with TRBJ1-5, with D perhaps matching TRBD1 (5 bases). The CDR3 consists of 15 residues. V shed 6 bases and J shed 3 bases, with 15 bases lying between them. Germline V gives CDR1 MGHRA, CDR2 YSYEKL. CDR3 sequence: CASSPRETANQPQHF. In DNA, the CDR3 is TGCGCCAGCAGTCCACGGGAGACAGCCAATCAGCCCCAGCATTTT.

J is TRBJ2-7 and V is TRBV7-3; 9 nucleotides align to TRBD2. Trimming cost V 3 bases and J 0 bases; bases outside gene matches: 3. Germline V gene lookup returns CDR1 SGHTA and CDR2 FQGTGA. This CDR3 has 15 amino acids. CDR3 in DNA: TGTGCCAGCAGCTTGACTAGCGGAACCTCCTACGAGCAGTACTTC. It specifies CASSLTSGTSYEQYF.

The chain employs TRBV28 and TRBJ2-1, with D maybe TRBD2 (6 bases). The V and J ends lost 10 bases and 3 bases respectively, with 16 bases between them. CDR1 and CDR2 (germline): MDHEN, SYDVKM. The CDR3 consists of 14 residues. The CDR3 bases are TGTGCCATCTCGAGCGGGTGGGACTACAATGAGCAGTTCTTC. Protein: CAISSGWDYNEQFF.

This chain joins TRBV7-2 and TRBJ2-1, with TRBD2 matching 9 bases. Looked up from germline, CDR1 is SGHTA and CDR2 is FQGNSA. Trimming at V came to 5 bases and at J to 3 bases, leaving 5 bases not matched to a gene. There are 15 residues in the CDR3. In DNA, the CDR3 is TGTGCCAGCAGCCAACGGACTAGCGACTACAATGAGCAGTTCTTC. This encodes CASSQRTSDYNEQFF. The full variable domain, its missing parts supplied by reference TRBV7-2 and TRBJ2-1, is GAGVSQSPSNKVTEKGKDVELRCDPISGHTALYWYRQSLGQGLEFLIYFQGNSAPDKSGLPSDRFSAERTGGSVSTLTIQRTQQEDSAVYLCASSQRTSDYNEQFFGPGTRLTVL.

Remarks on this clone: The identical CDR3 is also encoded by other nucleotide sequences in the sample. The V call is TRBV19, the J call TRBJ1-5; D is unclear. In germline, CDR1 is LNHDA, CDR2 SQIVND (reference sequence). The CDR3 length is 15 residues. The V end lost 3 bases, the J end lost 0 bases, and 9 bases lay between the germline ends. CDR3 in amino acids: CASSINSYSNQPQHF. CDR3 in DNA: TGTGCCAGTAGTATCAACAGCTATAGCAATCAGCCCCAGCATTTT.

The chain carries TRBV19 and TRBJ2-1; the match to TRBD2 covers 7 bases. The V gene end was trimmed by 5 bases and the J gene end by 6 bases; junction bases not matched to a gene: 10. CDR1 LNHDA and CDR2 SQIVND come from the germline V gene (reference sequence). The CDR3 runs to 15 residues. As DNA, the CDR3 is TGTGCCAGTAGTTATCTGCTAGCGGAGACCAATGAGCAGTTCTTC. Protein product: CASSYLLAETNEQFF.

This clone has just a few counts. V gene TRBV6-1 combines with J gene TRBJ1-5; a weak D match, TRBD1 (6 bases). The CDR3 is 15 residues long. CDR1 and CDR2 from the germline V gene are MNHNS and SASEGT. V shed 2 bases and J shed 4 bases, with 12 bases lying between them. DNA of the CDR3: TGTGCCAGCAGTGAACTCGGGGGCACTAATCAGCCCCAGCATTTT. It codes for CASSELGGTNQPQHF.

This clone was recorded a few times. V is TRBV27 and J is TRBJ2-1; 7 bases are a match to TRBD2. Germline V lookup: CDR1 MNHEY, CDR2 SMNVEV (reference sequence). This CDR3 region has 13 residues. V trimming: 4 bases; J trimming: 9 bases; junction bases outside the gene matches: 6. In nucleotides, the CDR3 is TGTGCCAGCAGTTCAGCGGGGCCCAGTGAGCAGTTCTTC. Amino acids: CASSSAGPSEQFF.

The CDR3 loop reads CAIRAGRNTEAFF. The CDR3 DNA follows: TGTGCCATCAGAGCGGGGAGAAACACTGAAGCTTTCTTT. The chain couples TRBV10-3 to TRBJ1-1; D is ambiguous. Germline V CDR1 and CDR2: ENHRY, SYGVKD. V was cut by 6 bases and J by 2 bases, with 10 bases left in between. The CDR3 contains 13 residues.

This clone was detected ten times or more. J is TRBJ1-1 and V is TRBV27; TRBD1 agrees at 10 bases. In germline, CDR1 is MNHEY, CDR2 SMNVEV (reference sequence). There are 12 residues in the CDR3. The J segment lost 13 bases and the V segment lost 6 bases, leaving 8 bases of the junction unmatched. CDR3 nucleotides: TGTGCCAGCAGCCCCGGGACAGGGGTTTATTTCTTT. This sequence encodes CASSPGTGVYFF.

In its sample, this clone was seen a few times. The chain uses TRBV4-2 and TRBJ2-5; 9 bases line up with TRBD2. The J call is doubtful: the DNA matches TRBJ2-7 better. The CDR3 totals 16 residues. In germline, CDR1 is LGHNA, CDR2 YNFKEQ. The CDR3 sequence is CASSQETSGSTYEQYF. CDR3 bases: TGTGCCAGCAGCCAAGAGACTAGCGGAAGTACCTACGAGCAGTACTTC.

This CDR3 is CASSGLGGPREEQFF. Written as DNA, the CDR3 is TGTGCCAGCAGCGGCCTGGGCGGCCCCCGGGAGGAGCAGTTCTTC. This chain connects TRBV5-6 to TRBJ2-1; D perhaps matches TRBD2 (6 bases). V dropped 4 bases and J dropped 10 bases, with 21 bases sitting between them. The CDR3 consists of 15 residues. Germline V gene data show CDR1 as SGHDT and CDR2 as YYEEEE.

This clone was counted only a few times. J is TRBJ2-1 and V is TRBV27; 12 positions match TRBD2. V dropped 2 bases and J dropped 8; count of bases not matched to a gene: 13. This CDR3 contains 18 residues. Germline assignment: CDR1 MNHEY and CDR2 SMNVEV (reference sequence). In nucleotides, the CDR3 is TGTGCCAGCAGTTTAATGTCTAGCGGGAGGGCGATGCACGATGAGCAGTTCTTC. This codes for CASSLMSSGRAMHDEQFF.

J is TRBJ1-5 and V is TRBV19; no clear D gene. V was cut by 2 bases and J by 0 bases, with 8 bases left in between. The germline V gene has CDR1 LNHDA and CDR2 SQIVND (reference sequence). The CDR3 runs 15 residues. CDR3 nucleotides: TGTGCCAGTAGTATATGGTCAGGTAGCAATCAGCCCCAGCATTTT. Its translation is CASSIWSGSNQPQHF.

The chain's CDR3 is CASSLTIETQYF. The DNA of the CDR3 is TGCGCCAGCAGCTTGACAATAGAGACCCAGTACTTC. V usage is TRBV5-1 and J usage is TRBJ2-5; D is unclear. Trimming took off 1 base at V and 4 bases at J, with 5 bases between the two ends. Germline assignment: CDR1 SGHRS and CDR2 YFSETQ. The length of the CDR3 is 12 residues.

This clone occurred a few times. The CDR3 region is CASSLGTGDIDEQFF. CDR3 in DNA: TGTGCCAGCAGCCTCGGGACAGGGGACATCGATGAGCAGTTCTTC. The chain uses TRBV7-2 and TRBJ2-1; the match to TRBD1 covers 10 bases. In germline, CDR1 is SGHTA, CDR2 FQGNSA. Losses at the gene ends were 5 bases for V and 8 bases for J; bases not matched to a gene: 9. The CDR3 contains 15 residues.

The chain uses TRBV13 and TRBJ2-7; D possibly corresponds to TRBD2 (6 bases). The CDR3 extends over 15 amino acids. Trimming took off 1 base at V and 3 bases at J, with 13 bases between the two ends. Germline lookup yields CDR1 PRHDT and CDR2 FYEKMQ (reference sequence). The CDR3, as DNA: TGTGCCAGCAGCTTAGATACTAGCACAAACTACGAGCAGTACTTC. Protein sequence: CASSLDTSTNYEQYF.

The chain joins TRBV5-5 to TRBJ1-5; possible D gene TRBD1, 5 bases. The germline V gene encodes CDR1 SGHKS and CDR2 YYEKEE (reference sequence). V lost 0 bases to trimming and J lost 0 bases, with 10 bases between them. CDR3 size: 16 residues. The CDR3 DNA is TGTGCCAGCAGCTTGGTGACAGCCGATAGCAATCAGCCCCAGCATTTT. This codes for CASSLVTADSNQPQHF.

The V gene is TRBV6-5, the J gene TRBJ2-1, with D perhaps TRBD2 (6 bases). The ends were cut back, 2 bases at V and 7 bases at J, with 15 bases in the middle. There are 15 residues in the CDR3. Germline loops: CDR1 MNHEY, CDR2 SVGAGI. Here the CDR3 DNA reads TGTGCCAGCAGTTACGCAGGCGGGGCCGATAATGAGCAGTTCTTC. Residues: CASSYAGGADNEQFF.

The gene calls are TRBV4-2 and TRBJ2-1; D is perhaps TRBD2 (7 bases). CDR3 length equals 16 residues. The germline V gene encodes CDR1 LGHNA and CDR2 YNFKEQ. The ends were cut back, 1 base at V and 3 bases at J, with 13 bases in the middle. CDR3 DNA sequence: TGTGCCAGCAGCCAAGGGGGAGGGGGTGACTACAATGAGCAGTTCTTC. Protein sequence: CASSQGGGGDYNEQFF.

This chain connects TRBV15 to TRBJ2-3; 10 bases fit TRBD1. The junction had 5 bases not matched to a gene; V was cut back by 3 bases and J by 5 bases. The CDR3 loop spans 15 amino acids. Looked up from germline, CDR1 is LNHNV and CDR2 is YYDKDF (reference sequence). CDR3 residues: CATSRGDRGVDTQYF. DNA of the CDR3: TGTGCCACCAGCAGGGGGGACAGGGGCGTAGATACGCAGTATTTT.

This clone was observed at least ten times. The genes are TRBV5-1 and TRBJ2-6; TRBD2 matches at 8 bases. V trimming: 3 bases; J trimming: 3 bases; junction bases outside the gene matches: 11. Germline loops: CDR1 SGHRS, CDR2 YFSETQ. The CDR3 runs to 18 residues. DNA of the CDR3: TGCGCCAGCAGCTGGCTGCCGGGAGGGCCAGTTGGGGCCAACGTCCTGACTTTC. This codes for CASSWLPGGPVGANVLTF. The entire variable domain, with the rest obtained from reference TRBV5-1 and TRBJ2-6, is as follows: KAGVTQTPRYLIKTRGQQVTLSCSPISGHRSVSWYQQTPGQGLQFLFEYFSETQRNKGNFPGRFSGRQFSNSRSEMNVSTLELGDSALYLCASSWLPGGPVGANVLTFGAGSRLTVL.

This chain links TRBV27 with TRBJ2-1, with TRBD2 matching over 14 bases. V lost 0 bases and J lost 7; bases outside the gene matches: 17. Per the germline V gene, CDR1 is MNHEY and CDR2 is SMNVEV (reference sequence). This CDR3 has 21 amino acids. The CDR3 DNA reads TGTGCCAGCAGTTTATCCTGGTGGGCAGACCTGACTAGCGGGAGGGATAATGAGCAGTTCTTC. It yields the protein CASSLSWWADLTSGRDNEQFF.

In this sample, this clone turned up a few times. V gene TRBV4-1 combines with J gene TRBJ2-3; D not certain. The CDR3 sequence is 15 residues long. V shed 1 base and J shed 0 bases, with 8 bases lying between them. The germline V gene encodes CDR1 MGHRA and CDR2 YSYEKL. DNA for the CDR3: TGCGCCAGCAGCCAAGGCATTCTGAGCACAGATACGCAGTATTTT. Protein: CASSQGILSTDTQYF.

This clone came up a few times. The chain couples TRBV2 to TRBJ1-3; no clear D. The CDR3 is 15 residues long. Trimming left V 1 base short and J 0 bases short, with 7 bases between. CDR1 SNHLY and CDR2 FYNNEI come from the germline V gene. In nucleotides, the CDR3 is TGTGCCAGCAGTGAAGTGGGGTACTCTGGAAACACCATATATTTT. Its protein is CASSEVGYSGNTIYF.

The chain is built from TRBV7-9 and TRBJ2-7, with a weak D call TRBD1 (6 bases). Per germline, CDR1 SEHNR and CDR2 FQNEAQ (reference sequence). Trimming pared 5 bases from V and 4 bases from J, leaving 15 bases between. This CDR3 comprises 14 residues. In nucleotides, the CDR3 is TGTGCCAGCAGCCCCCCCCGGGACAAATACGAGCAGTACTTC. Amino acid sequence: CASSPPRDKYEQYF.

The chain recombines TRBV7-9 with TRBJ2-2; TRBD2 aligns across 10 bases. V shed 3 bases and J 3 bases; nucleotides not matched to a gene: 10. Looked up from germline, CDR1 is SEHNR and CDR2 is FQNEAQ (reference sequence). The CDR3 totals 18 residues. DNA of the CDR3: TGTGCCAGCAGCTTTAGGCTGACTAGCGGGTCATACACCGGGGAGCTGTTTTTT. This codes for CASSFRLTSGSYTGELFF.